This note documents a single T cell receptor (beta chain) sequence. Its specific antigen is unknown. Qualities for individual bases were not recorded, and no much larger clone is one base off. These data originate in a study of T-cell reconstitution after alpha-beta-depleted transplantation in children (dated by TCRdb to 2015 to 2016). General notes on the study: The study quantitatively tracked T-cell immune reconstitution after TCRalphabeta/CD19-depleted allogeneic hematopoietic cell transplantation in children using TCR repertoire profiling.

Receptor libraries were prepared by PCR. TCRdb shows the sequencer as Illumina HiSeq 2500. Molecular barcoding was employed in the preparation of TCR libraries, with unique molecular identifiers being used to normalize TCRbeta repertoire quantification. Using fastp at Q25 and MiXCR, TCRdb reprocessed the public reads and kept productive beta chains. When rows share a CDR3 protein, they turn into one entry using the most common DNA and genes. The sample table contains approximately 520,000 distinct CDR3 sequences; only one count was recorded for about an eighth of them. The ten largest clonotypes hold around 13% of the sample. The research as a whole found: The high TCRbeta diversity at day 60 in some patients was ascribed to recipient T cells and intrathymic progenitors that had survived conditioning. The apparently early recovery of alphabetaT-cell counts about two months after transplant reportedly depended on only several hundred rapidly expanded clones that came from non-depleted graft cells. The frequencies of hyperexpanded clones fell over the following months, and after one year, T-cell counts and TCRbeta diversity were mostly attributed to newly produced T cells.

From its cysteine to its phenylalanine, the CDR3 spans 14 amino acids. Only the CDR3 DNA stays, 42 bases, in frame from base 1. V sheds 4 bases and J sheds 10 bases, leaving 17 bases between their ends. Via the germline V gene, CDR1 is SGHVS and CDR2 FNYEAQ. The sample's treatment or condition label, in plain terms: allogeneic hematopoietic cell transplantation with graft depleted of TCRalphabeta T cells and CD19 B cells. TCRalphabeta/CD19-depleted allogeneic hematopoietic cell grafts were given to the transplant recipients, all of whom were children. The chain joins TRBV7-6 to TRBJ2-1; matching of 6 bases hints at TRBD2 as the D gene. Sequences were derived from PBMCs, mostly from graft donor cells, sampled 180 days after TCRalphabeta/CD19-depleted stem cell transplant. The clonotype originates from a female patient aged 2 to 10 who had a stem cell transplant for aplastic anemia, so the T cells may come from the graft donor. CDR3 region: CASSSRRTMREQFF. The DNA reads as follows: TGTGCCAGCAGCTCGAGAAGGACTATGCGCGAGCAGTTCTTC.